This T cell receptor (beta chain) derives from a study of shared clonotypes between healthy human individuals. The data were produced by immunoSEQ multiplex PCR, yet TCRdb's version contains in-frame clones alone and is incomplete. The profile shows more than 550,000 clones, less than 95% of them singletons. Germline CDR1 MDHEN, CDR2 SYDVKM. Trimming removed 3 bases from V and 0 bases from J, with 7 bases in between. CDR3 size: 14 residues. Study-level points and caveats: Clonotype sharing levels among donors were expected to vary with sequencing depth. Donors were few, which limited the genetic and exposure-history diversity represented. When naive CD4 clonotypes were compared across a few donors, 4% to 5.5% were shared.

About this clone itself: Its specificity is unknown.

The rearrangement links TRBV28 to TRBJ2-3; the D is unclear. The sequenced sample consisted of memory CD8+ T cells from PBMCs. Subset noted: CD45RO+ cells pooled with CCR7-negative TemRA cells. The clonotype originates from a man in his late teens or twenties in good health. Some clones in this sample may be carry-over from other donors' samples. The CDR3 DNA is TGTGCCAGCAGTTTCGAACTTAGCACAGATACGCAGTATTTT. This translates into CASSFELSTDTQYF.